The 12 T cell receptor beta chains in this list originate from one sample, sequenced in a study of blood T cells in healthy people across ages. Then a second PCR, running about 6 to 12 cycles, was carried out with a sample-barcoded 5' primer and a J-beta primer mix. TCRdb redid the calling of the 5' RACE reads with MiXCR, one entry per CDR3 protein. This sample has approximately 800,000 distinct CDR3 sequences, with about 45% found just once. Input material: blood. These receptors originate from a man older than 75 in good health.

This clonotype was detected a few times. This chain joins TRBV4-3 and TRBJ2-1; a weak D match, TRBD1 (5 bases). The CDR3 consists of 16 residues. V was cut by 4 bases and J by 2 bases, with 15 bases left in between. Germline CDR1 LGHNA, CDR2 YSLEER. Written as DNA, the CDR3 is TGCGCCAGCAGCCCCTACGTGGGGCGAGCCTACAATGAGCAGTTCTTC. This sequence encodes CASSPYVGRAYNEQFF.

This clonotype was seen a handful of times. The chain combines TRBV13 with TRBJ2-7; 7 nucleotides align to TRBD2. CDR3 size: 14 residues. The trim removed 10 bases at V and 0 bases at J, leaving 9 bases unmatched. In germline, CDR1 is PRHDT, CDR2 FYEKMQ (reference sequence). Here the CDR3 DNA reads TGTGCCACCTCCAGCGGGACCCTCTCCTACGAGCAGTACTTC. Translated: CATSSGTLSYEQYF.

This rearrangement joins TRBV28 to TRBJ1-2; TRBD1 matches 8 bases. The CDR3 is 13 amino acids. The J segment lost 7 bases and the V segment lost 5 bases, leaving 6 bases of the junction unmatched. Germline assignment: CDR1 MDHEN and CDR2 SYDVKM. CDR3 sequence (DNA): TGTGCCAGCAGTAAGACAGGGGCCGGTGGCTACACCTTC. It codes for CASSKTGAGGYTF.

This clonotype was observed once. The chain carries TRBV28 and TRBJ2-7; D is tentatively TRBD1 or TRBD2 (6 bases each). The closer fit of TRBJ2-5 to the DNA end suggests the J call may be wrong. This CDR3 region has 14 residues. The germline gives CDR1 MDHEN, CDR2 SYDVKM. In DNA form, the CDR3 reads TGTGCCAGCAGTGAAAGTTCTGGGGGGCAGACCCAGTACTTC. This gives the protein CASSESSGGQTQYF.

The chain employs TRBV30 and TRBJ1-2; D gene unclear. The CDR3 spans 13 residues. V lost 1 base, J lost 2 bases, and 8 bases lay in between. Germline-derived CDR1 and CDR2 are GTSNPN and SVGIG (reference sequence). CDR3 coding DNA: TGTGCCTGGAGTGAGTACGGAAACTATGGCTACACCTTC. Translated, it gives CAWSEYGNYGYTF.

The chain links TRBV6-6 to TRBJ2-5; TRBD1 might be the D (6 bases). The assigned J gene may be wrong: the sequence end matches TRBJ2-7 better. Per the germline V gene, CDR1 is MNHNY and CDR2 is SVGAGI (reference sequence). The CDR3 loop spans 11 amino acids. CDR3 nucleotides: TGTGCCACCGGCCAGGGGTACGAGCAGTACTTC. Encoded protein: CATGQGYEQYF.

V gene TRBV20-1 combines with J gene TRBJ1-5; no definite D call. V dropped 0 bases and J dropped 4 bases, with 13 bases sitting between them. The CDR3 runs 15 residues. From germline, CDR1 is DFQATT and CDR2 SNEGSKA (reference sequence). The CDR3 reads CSARDRNVGNQPQHF. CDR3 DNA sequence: TGCAGTGCTAGAGATCGTAACGTCGGGAATCAGCCCCAGCATTTT.

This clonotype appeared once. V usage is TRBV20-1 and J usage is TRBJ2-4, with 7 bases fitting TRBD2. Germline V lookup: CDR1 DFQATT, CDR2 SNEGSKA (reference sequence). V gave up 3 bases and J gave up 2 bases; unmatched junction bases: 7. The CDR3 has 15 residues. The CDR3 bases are TGCAGTGCTAGTCGTGCGGGAGTAACCAAAAACATTCAGTACTTC. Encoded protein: CSASRAGVTKNIQYF.

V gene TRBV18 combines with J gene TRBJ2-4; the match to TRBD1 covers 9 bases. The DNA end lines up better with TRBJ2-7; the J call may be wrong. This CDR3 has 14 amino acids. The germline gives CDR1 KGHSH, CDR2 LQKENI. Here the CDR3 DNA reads TGTGCCAGCTCACGGGCGGGACAGGGCAACGAGCAGTACTTC. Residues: CASSRAGQGNEQYF.

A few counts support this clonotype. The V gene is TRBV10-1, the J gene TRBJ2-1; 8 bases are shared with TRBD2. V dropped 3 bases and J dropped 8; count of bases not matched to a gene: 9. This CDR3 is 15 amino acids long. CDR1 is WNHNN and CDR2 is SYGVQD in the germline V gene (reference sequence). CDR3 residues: CASSDFREGLHEQFF. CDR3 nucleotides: TGCGCCAGCAGTGATTTTCGGGAGGGCCTCCATGAGCAGTTCTTC.

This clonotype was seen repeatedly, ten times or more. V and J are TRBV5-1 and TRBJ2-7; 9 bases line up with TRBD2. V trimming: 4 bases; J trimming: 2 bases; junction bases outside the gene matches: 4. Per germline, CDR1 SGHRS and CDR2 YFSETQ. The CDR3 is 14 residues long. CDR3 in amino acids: CASSPTSGTYEQYF. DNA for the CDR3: TGCGCCAGCAGCCCGACTAGCGGAACCTACGAGCAGTACTTC.

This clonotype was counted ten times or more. CDR3 residues: CASSFRGGDEQYF. The CDR3 DNA follows: TGTGCCAGCAGTTTTCGAGGAGGGGACGAGCAGTACTTC. The V gene is TRBV12-3 or TRBV12-4, the J gene TRBJ2-7; D perhaps matches TRBD2 (6 bases). The CDR3 has 13 residues. V was shortened by 3 bases and J by 5 bases, with 11 bases between the two germline ends.